This paragraph reports one T cell receptor (beta chain). The primer mix had 60 Vbeta and 13 Jbeta primers. Only in-frame clones appear in the TCRdb table, and some are missing; sequencing was by immunoSEQ multiplex PCR. The table records 200,000 to 250,000 clones, approximately 84% of them present only once. The CDR3 is 14 amino acids. The germline V gene encodes CDR1 SGHTA and CDR2 FQGTGA. V lost 5 bases to trimming and J lost 7 bases, with 14 bases between them. This sample was taken from a study of cytomegalovirus exposure and HLA in healthy donors. V and J are TRBV7-3 and TRBJ2-2; possibly TRBD2 for D (5 bases). This sequence originates from a middle-aged woman in good health and CMV-seronegative. The sample was PBMCs. As DNA, the CDR3 is TGTGCCAGCAGCAGCGGCCCTTGGGGCGGGGAGCTGTTTTTT. This codes for CASSSGPWGGELFF. The full variable domain, with the rest looked up from reference TRBV7-3 and TRBJ2-2, is GAGVSQTPSNKVTEKGKYVELRCDPISGHTALYWYRQSLGQGPEFLIYFQGTGAADDSGLPNDRFFAVRPEGSVSTLKIQRTERGDSAVYLCASSSGPWGGELFFGEGSRLTVL.